The source of this T cell receptor beta chain is a study of blood T cell repertoires in COVID-19 (TCRdb year 2020). About the full investigation: Samples from collaborators originated in the United States, Italy and Spain and spanned both the acute and convalescent phases of COVID-19. The samples were drawn from two sources: the first 160 participants of the ongoing ImmuneRACE study, and about 1,300 subjects contributed by 6 global collaborators. The repertoires were released in a freely available public database meant as a resource for research on the immune response to SARS-CoV-2. The prospective study material was composed of cDNA or gDNA derived from T cells, B-cell-depleted T cells, or PBMCs. A de-identified subject ID, COVID-19 status, age in years and sex were almost always included in the sample metadata. Subjects who had been exposed to COVID-19, were actively infected with it, or had recovered from it provided the deeply sampled blood TCRbeta repertoires that made up the dataset. HLA class I and class II types, where available, came from metadata supplied by the sample provider rather than from assay-based typing. Paper-wide results and their limitations: The amount of clinical and demographic metadata varied by source and participant and was provided uncurated.

Note on this clone: The antigen it binds to is not known. It has no much larger one-base neighbor in the sample; base qualities were not kept.

TCRbeta CDR3 regions were amplified from genomic DNA using the immunoSEQ Assay, a bias-controlled multiplex PCR. On the authors' methods: The number of nucleated cells in each sample was estimated from the amplification of reference gene primers within the assay. Sequence reads were collapsed and filtered to measure the absolute abundance of every unique TCRbeta CDR3 rearrangement. For each sample, productive Simpson clonality was calculated by taking the square root of Simpson's diversity index across productive rearrangements. The source is immuneACCESS, and TCRdb retained only in-frame sequences with V and J called. Part of the clones is not carried over; for the studies checked, unresolved V genes explain less than half of this, and the remainder is unexplained. The DNA was the basis for D and trimming; V, J and clone size are from that table. Within this sample are 250,000 to 350,000 clones, with roughly 80% of them counted one time only. The ten largest clones represent over 1.1% of the sample.

At one collaborating source in Seattle, patients were enrolled during active infection and were followed longitudinally through the course of disease. Whole blood was collected in K2EDTA tubes by collaborating institutions according to the institutions' own protocols. For TCRbeta analysis, collaborators shipped samples as frozen whole blood, isolated PBMCs, or DNA extracted from either of those sample types. The sample comprised peripheral blood. This TCR was recovered from a human donor with COVID-19, enrolled during active disease. The donor label of this sample is uncertain.

The DNA sequence is given as TGTGCCAGCAGTCGGGGGGGGGCGGACTATGGCTACACCTTC. Protein translation: CASSRGGADYGYTF. The chain was built from TRBV6-5 and TRBJ1-2; the best D guess is TRBD1, with 6 bases matching. From a lookup of the germline V gene, CDR1 and CDR2 are MNHEY and SVGAGI. Relative to germline, V is 5 bases shorter and J is 3 bases shorter, with 13 bases between their ends. The CDR3 contains 14 residues, cysteine and phenylalanine counted. The DNA shown is the 42-base CDR3, in frame from base 1.